The 12 T cell receptor beta chains reported below all come from one sample, sequenced in a study of cytomegalovirus exposure and HLA in healthy donors. PCR employed 60 Vbeta and 13 Jbeta primers. Profiling relied on immunoSEQ multiplex PCR, and the TCRdb table lists in-frame clones only, not all of them. The sample carries some 250,000 clones, about four fifths recorded once. Sequencing used PBMCs. The receptors originated from a woman between 35 and 50 years old in good health and CMV-seropositive.

The gene calls are TRBV2 and TRBJ1-6; D call uncertain. The length of the CDR3 is 13 residues. The germline V gene has CDR1 SNHLY and CDR2 FYNNEI. The germline V and J ends were trimmed by 4 bases and 6 bases, with 7 bases remaining between them. The CDR3: CASSGLPNSPLHF. CDR3 coding DNA: TGTGCCAGCAGTGGGCTCCCTAATTCACCCCTCCACTTT.

This chain joins TRBV11-3 and TRBJ2-3; D possibly corresponds to TRBD2 (5 bases). Germline V gives CDR1 SGHNT, CDR2 YENEEA. The CDR3 is made up of 14 amino acids. The V end lost 5 bases, the J end lost 3 bases, and 12 bases lay between the germline ends. The CDR3: CASSAIRGTDTQYF. In nucleotides, the CDR3 is TGTGCCAGCAGCGCTATCCGAGGGACAGATACGCAGTATTTT.

CDR3 region: CASSSGGTQYF. CDR3 DNA: TGTGCCAGCAGCTCGGGGGGGACCCAGTACTTC. The rearrangement joins TRBV7-6 to TRBJ2-5; 7 nucleotides match TRBD2. Per the germline V gene, CDR1 is SGHVS and CDR2 is FNYEAQ. The CDR3 contains 11 residues. The V segment lost 4 bases and the J segment 7 bases; nucleotides outside the gene matches: 0.

This chain joins TRBV5-4 and TRBJ1-2, with TRBD1 matching 7 bases. Germline loops: CDR1 SGHNT, CDR2 YYREEE (reference sequence). CDR3 length: 19 residues. The trim removed 4 bases at V and 4 bases at J, leaving 22 bases unmatched. CDR3: CASSKTGFSDSRGLYGYTF. DNA for the CDR3: TGTGCCAGCAGCAAGACAGGGTTCTCGGACTCTCGGGGACTCTATGGCTACACCTTC.

The chain recombines TRBV6-1 with TRBJ1-1; TRBD1 matches at 10 bases. Germline-derived CDR1 and CDR2 are MNHNS and SASEGT. The V and J ends lost 3 bases and 2 bases, in that order; junction bases with no gene match: 6. This CDR3 is built from 16 residues. The DNA of the CDR3 is TGTGCCAGCAGTGACCTGGGGACAGGGGTAAACACTGAAGCTTTCTTT. As protein: CASSDLGTGVNTEAFF.

J is TRBJ2-7 and V is TRBV5-1, with 8 nucleotides matching TRBD2. Trimming removed 4 bases from V and 2 bases from J; junction bases left unmatched: 8. CDR3 size: 15 residues. Germline CDR1 is SGHRS and CDR2 is YFSETQ. CDR3 nucleotide sequence: TGCGCCAGCAGCCCTTCCGTTAGCGGGACCTACGAGCAGTACTTC. Its protein is CASSPSVSGTYEQYF.

The chain employs TRBV4-1 and TRBJ1-2; 7 positions match TRBD1. The CDR3 is made up of 13 amino acids. The V and J ends lost 3 bases and 4 bases, in that order; junction bases with no gene match: 2. Germline values: CDR1 MGHRA, CDR2 YSYEKL. The chain's CDR3 is CASSHWTGYGYTF. The CDR3 nucleotides read TGCGCCAGCAGCCATTGGACAGGCTATGGCTACACCTTC.

The chain recombines TRBV9 with TRBJ2-3; no reliable D call. This CDR3 spans 14 amino acids. Germline lookup yields CDR1 SGDLS and CDR2 YYNGEE. V was pared by 4 bases and J by 3 bases, with 12 bases between. CDR3 protein: CASSSQALTDTQYF. The CDR3 DNA follows: TGTGCCAGCAGCTCTCAGGCCCTAACAGATACGCAGTATTTT.

The chain couples TRBV9 to TRBJ2-2; 10 positions agree with TRBD1. The trim removed 0 bases at V and 6 bases at J, leaving 2 bases unmatched. Germline V gives CDR1 SGDLS, CDR2 YYNGEE. The CDR3 is 15 residues long. The CDR3 nucleotides read TGTGCCAGCAGCGTAGTGGGGACAGGGGCCGGGGAGCTGTTTTTT. Translation gives CASSVVGTGAGELFF.

The chain joins TRBV7-8 to TRBJ2-2; maybe TRBD1 (6 bases). This CDR3 region has 15 residues. The germline CDR1 and CDR2 sequences are SGHVS and FQNEAQ. V lost 3 bases to trimming and J lost 3 bases, with 11 bases between them. This CDR3 reads CASSFATGYTGELFF. The CDR3 DNA follows: TGTGCCAGCAGCTTTGCGACAGGTTACACCGGGGAGCTGTTTTTT.

This clone was counted between two and nine times. This chain uses TRBV4-1 with TRBJ1-4; D gene ambiguous. CDR1 is MGHRA and CDR2 is YSYEKL in the germline V gene. The CDR3 covers 17 residues. The V and J ends lost 0 bases and 4 bases respectively, with 15 bases between them. The CDR3 DNA reads TGCGCCAGCAGCCAAGATTTCGGCGGGGTGGGTAATGAAAAACTGTTTTTT. Protein sequence: CASSQDFGGVGNEKLFF.

This chain links TRBV30 with TRBJ1-5; D gene uncertain. Germline values: CDR1 GTSNPN, CDR2 SVGIG (reference sequence). The CDR3 is 17 amino acids. Deletions cut 0 bases from V and 0 bases from J, with 15 bases between. The CDR3 protein is CAWSVGRSGNSNQPQHF. CDR3 nucleotides: TGTGCCTGGAGTGTAGGAAGGTCGGGTAATAGCAATCAGCCCCAGCATTTT.